Reported below is one TCR beta chain. Antigen specificity is unknown. This entry is derived from a study of T cell responses to AZD1222 COVID-19 vaccine. Study as a whole: The analysis combined second doses at about 4 or about 12 weeks. Study conclusions and caveats: Donors were largely white British and mainly female; clonal diversity was possibly underestimated.

In germline, CDR1 is SQVTM, CDR2 ANQGSEA. The CDR3 runs 15 residues. V trimming: 5 bases; J trimming: 2 bases; junction bases outside the gene matches: 9. The assay was immunoSEQ multiplex PCR, and TCRdb's table has in-frame clones only and misses some. Found here are some 170,000 clones, approximately 92% of them singletons; the top ten hold 2% to 3%. Sample: peripheral blood, taken on day 0 of AZD1222 vaccination. This receptor was identified in an adult in good health. The chain joins TRBV29-1 to TRBJ1-5; 7 nucleotides line up with TRBD1. CDR3 sequence (DNA): TGCAGCGTTTTAGTACCAGGGGGTGGCAATCAGCCCCAGCATTTT. Protein sequence: CSVLVPGGGNQPQHF.